This TCR beta chain is drawn from a study of control samples from healthy donors and cancer patients. This CDR3 region has 13 residues. CDR1 is WSHSY, CDR2 SAAADI, per germline. Trimming removed 4 bases at V and 5 bases at J, with 10 bases between. TCRdb's table, derived via immunoSEQ multiplex PCR, lists solely in-frame clones and lacks some. The table has more than 50,000 clones, around 90% seen once; the top ten hold 3.8%. The chain uses TRBV10-2 and TRBJ2-3, with D possibly being TRBD1 (5 bases). This receptor was obtained from a man aged 50 to 59 in good health. The sequencing sample was made of blood. CDR3 DNA: TGCGCCAGCAGTGCTCAGGGTGGAGATACGCAGTATTTT. It is translated as CASSAQGGDTQYF.